The rows below give T cell receptor beta chains drawn from one sample of a study of T cell changes during pregnancy in multiple sclerosis. Produced via immunoSEQ multiplex PCR; TCRdb's table is partial and in-frame only. The sample includes roughly 100,000 clones, 85% to 95% of them seen just once. The specimen was peripheral blood, collected after pregnancy. Receptor source: a female donor with multiple sclerosis, enrolled in a pregnancy study. The CDR3 runs from the conserved cysteine through the conserved F or W. The order of the fields is D gene, V gene, clone size, J gene, CDR3 protein, CDR3 DNA. D genes are given only for firm matches. Not every row has a clone size; where given, it reads once, few, many or a size class.

NA	TRBV6-6	NA	TRBJ1-2	CASSYSSGPPGYTF	TGTGCCAGCAGTTACTCGAGTGGGCCTCCTGGCTACACCTTC
NA	TRBV27	NA	TRBJ2-7	CASSTSLYEQYF	TGTGCCAGCAGTACCTCCCTATACGAGCAGTACTTC
NA	TRBV4-3	NA	TRBJ2-1	CASSQVVARPYNEQFF	TGCGCCAGCAGCCAAGTTGTAGCGAGGCCCTACAATGAGCAGTTCTTC
TRBD1	TRBV4-3	once	TRBJ2-3	CASSLSRTGTADTQYF	TGCGCCAGCAGCCTGTCAAGGACAGGGACGGCAGATACGCAGTATTTT
NA	TRBV5-4	NA	TRBJ2-7	CASSDAGTSSYEQYF	TGTGCCAGCAGTGACGCGGGAACCAGCTCCTACGAGCAGTACTTC
TRBD2	TRBV29-1	NA	TRBJ2-7	CSVEGLAGAYEQYF	TGCAGCGTTGAGGGGCTAGCGGGAGCCTACGAGCAGTACTTC
TRBD1	TRBV19	NA	TRBJ2-7	CASMDRTYEQYF	TGTGCCAGCATGGACAGGACCTACGAGCAGTACTTC
TRBD1	TRBV5-8	NA	TRBJ1-5	CASSSGTEPNQPQHF	TGTGCCAGCAGCTCCGGGACAGAGCCCAATCAGCCCCAGCATTTT
TRBD1	TRBV7-8	NA	TRBJ1-2	CASSYRDRPNYGYTF	TGTGCCAGCAGCTACCGGGACAGACCTAACTATGGCTACACCTTC
TRBD1	TRBV7-9	NA	TRBJ2-7	CASRDLRGISYEQYF	TGTGCCAGCAGAGACCTCAGGGGGATCTCCTACGAGCAGTACTTC
NA	TRBV9	NA	TRBJ1-6	CASSVGGSNSPLHF	TGTGCCAGCAGCGTAGGAGGGAGTAATTCACCCCTCCACTTT
NA	TRBV29-1	NA	TRBJ1-2	CSVEDKQDGYGYTF	TGCAGCGTTGAAGATAAGCAGGATGGCTATGGCTACACCTTC
NA	TRBV20-1	NA	TRBJ1-3	CSARDINTIYF	TGCAGTGCTAGAGACATCAACACCATATATTTT
NA	TRBV13	NA	TRBJ2-1	CASSLGTMIYNEQFF	TGTGCCAGCAGCTTAGGCACAATGATTTACAATGAGCAGTTCTTC
NA	TRBV7-3	NA	TRBJ2-3	CASSLRPLADTQYF	TGTGCCAGCAGCCTGAGGCCCCTTGCAGATACGCAGTATTTT
NA	TRBV11-3	NA	TRBJ2-1	CASSLRGAAVNEQFF	TGTGCCAGCAGCTTAAGAGGAGCAGCTGTGAATGAGCAGTTCTTC
NA	TRBV6-4	NA	TRBJ1-5	CASSLEFSNQPQHF	TGTGCCAGCAGCCTAGAGTTTAGCAATCAGCCCCAGCATTTT
NA	TRBV10-3	NA	TRBJ2-1	CAISYGQSLGNEQFF	TGTGCCATCAGCTATGGACAGTCCCTTGGCAATGAGCAGTTCTTC
NA	TRBV27	NA	TRBJ2-7	CASGQGGSYEQYF	TGTGCCAGCGGCCAGGGGGGTTCCTACGAGCAGTACTTC
TRBD2	TRBV28	once	TRBJ2-7	CASNGGTYEQYF	TGTGCCAGCAACGGGGGGACCTACGAGCAGTACTTC
NA	TRBV7-9	NA	TRBJ1-1	CASSLGSGITEAFF	TGTGCCAGCAGCTTAGGTTCGGGGATCACTGAAGCTTTCTTT
NA	TRBV19	NA	TRBJ1-4	CASSNPQGFGKLFF	TGTGCCAGTAGTAACCCCCAGGGGTTCGGAAAACTGTTTTTT
NA	TRBV27	few	TRBJ2-2	CASSQRNPGELFF	TGTGCCAGCAGCCAGCGAAACCCCGGGGAGCTGTTTTTT
TRBD1	TRBV5-1	NA	TRBJ1-3	CASTRGHGNTIYF	TGCGCCAGTACTAGGGGGCACGGAAACACCATATATTTT
TRBD1	TRBV11-2	NA	TRBJ2-7	CASSPRDRVYEQYF	TGTGCCAGCAGCCCAAGGGACAGGGTCTACGAGCAGTACTTC
TRBD1	TRBV5-1	NA	TRBJ2-3	CASSLGTGGNLDTQYF	TGCGCCAGCAGCTTGGGGACAGGGGGTAATCTAGATACGCAGTATTTT
NA	TRBV28	NA	TRBJ2-7	CASSEGVYEQYF	TGTGCCAGCAGTGAAGGGGTCTACGAGCAGTACTTC
TRBD1	TRBV5-3	NA	TRBJ1-5	CARSWTGENQPQHF	TGTGCCAGAAGTTGGACAGGGGAAAATCAGCCCCAGCATTTT
NA	TRBV5-1	NA	TRBJ2-7	CASCQDRPYEQYF	TGCGCCAGCTGCCAAGACAGGCCCTACGAGCAGTACTTC
NA	TRBV7-9	NA	TRBJ2-2	CASRTDRNTGELFF	TGTGCCAGCAGAACCGACAGGAACACCGGGGAGCTGTTTTTT
TRBD1	TRBV10-1	NA	TRBJ2-1	CASSGSNRGASSYNEQFF	TGCGCCAGCAGTGGTTCTAACAGGGGCGCCAGCTCCTACAATGAGCAGTTCTTC
TRBD2	TRBV9	once	TRBJ2-2	CASSVGGGPFPGELFF	TGTGCCAGCAGCGTAGGCGGGGGGCCCTTCCCCGGGGAGCTGTTTTTT
NA	TRBV2	NA	TRBJ2-1	CASSPRAGNEQFF	TGTGCCAGCAGCCCTAGGGCGGGGAATGAGCAGTTCTTC
NA	TRBV19	once	TRBJ1-1	CASSMSRTEAFF	TGTGCCAGTAGTATGTCCAGGACTGAAGCTTTCTTT
TRBD1	TRBV19	NA	TRBJ1-2	CASRGVRDRLNYGYTF	TGTGCCAGTAGGGGAGTGAGGGACAGACTTAACTATGGCTACACCTTC
NA	TRBV2	NA	TRBJ2-5	CASYREETQYF	TGTGCCAGTTACAGGGAAGAGACCCAGTACTTC
NA	TRBV19	few	TRBJ1-5	CASSPEYGFNQPQHF	TGTGCCAGTAGCCCGGAGTACGGGTTCAATCAGCCCCAGCATTTT